This T cell receptor beta chain was observed in a study of Graves' ophthalmopathy and Graves' hyperthyroidism. The sequenced template was RNA, covering the TCR beta CDR3 region. After a first-round RT-PCR with HTBI primers, a second-round multiplex PCR was run. TCRdb fed the multiplex PCR reads into MiXCR, producing one record per CDR3 protein. The top ten clones hold 2.4% of a sample with 300,000 to 450,000 distinct CDR3 sequences, about 15% of them seen once. This CDR3 region has 18 residues. V gave up 2 bases and J gave up 6 bases, with 25 bases separating them. Per the germline V gene, CDR1 is SGHAT and CDR2 is FQNNGV. This clonotype was observed many times.

The chain has TRBV11-2 and TRBJ1-2; the D gene is possibly TRBD1 (5 bases). Material for sequencing was peripheral blood. The clonotype comes from an adult woman with stable Graves' hyperthyroidism. CDR3 coding DNA: TGTGCCAGCAGCTTACGGGGTAACAGGCCGGCCCTGAGTGATGGCTACACCTTC. Translated: CASSLRGNRPALSDGYTF.